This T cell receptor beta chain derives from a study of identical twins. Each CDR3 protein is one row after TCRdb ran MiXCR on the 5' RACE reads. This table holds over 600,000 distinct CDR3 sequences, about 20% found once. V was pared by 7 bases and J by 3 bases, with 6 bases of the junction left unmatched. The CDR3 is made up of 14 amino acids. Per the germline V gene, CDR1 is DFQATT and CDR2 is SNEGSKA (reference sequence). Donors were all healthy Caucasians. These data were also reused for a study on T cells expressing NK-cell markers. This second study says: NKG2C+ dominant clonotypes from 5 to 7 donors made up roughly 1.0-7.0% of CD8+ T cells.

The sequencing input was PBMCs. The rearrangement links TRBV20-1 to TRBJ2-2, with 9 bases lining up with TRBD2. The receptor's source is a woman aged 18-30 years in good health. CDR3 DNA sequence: TGCAGTGTCCCGGGACTAGCTTACACCGGGGAGCTGTTTTTT. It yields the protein CSVPGLAYTGELFF.